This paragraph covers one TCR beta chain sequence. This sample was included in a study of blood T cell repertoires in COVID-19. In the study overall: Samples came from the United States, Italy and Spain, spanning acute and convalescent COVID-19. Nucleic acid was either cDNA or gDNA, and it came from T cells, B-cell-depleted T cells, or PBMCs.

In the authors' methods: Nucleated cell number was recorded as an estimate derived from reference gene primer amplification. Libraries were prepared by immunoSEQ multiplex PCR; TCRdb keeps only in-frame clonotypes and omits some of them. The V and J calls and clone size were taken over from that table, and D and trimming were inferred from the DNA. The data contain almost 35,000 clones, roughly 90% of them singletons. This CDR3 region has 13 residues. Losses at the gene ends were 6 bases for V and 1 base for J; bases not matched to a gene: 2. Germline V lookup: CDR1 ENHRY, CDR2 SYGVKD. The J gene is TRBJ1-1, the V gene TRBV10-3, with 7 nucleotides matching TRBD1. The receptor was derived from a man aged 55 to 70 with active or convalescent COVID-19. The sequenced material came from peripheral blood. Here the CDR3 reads CAISRQGNTEAFF. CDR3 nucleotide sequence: TGTGCCATCAGCCGACAGGGGAACACTGAAGCTTTCTTT.